Following are 27 T cell receptor beta chains from one sample sequenced in a study of CD8+CD57+ T cells in acquired aplastic anemia. According to the study, genomic DNA was the template for TCR beta VDJ and CDR3 profiling. TCRdb fed the reads into MiXCR, producing one record per CDR3 protein. The sample carries 400,000 to 600,000 distinct CDR3 sequences, approximately 32% recorded once. Patients included in sequencing had previously demonstrated CD8+CD57+ cell expansion by flow cytometry. Sequenced sample: sorted CD4+, CD8+, or CD8+CD57+ T cells (not recorded which) from PBMCs. The receptor source for this set is a human donor with aplastic anemia.

This clonotype was recorded many times. CDR3 protein: CASSMGMPYGYTF. The CDR3 nucleotides read TGTGCCAGCAGCATGGGCATGCCCTATGGCTACACCTTC. This chain links TRBV7-6 with TRBJ1-2; D unclear. Trimming shortened V by 5 bases and J by 4 bases, and 11 bases separated the two germline ends. This CDR3 has 13 residues. Germline CDR1 is SGHVS and CDR2 is FNYEAQ. Drawing the rest from reference TRBV7-6 and TRBJ1-2, the complete variable domain is GAGVSQSPRYKVTKRGQDVALRCDPISGHVSLYWYRQALGQGPEFLTYFNYEAQQDKSGLPNDRFSAERPEGSISTLTIQRTEQRDSAMYRCASSMGMPYGYTFGSGTRLTVV.

V gene TRBV6-1 combines with J gene TRBJ1-5; D call uncertain. V was clipped by 4 bases and J by 7 bases, with 11 bases between them. This CDR3 spans 13 amino acids. The germline gives CDR1 MNHNS, CDR2 SASEGT. CDR3 sequence: CASSVESRQPQHF. The DNA for the CDR3 is TGTGCCAGCAGTGTGGAGAGCCGCCAGCCCCAGCATTTT.

The chain couples TRBV10-3 to TRBJ2-7, with 7 bases fitting TRBD2. The CDR3 covers 15 residues. The germline CDR1 and CDR2 sequences are ENHRY and SYGVKD. Germline trimming cut 10 bases from V and 2 bases from J; bases unmatched to any gene: 14. Written as DNA, the CDR3 is TGTGCCAGCGGGAGCGGGCTCATTGGGGCCTACGAGCAGTACTTC. Protein product: CASGSGLIGAYEQYF.

Ten or more counts support this clonotype. This chain uses TRBV20-1 with TRBJ2-7; 11 nucleotides line up with TRBD2. The germline V gene encodes CDR1 DFQATT and CDR2 SNEGSKA (reference sequence). V lost 6 bases to trimming and J lost 2 bases; unmatched junction nucleotides: 12. The CDR3 totals 16 residues. Here the CDR3 DNA reads TGCAGTGCCTCCAGGACCGGGACTAGCGGCACCTACGAGCAGTACTTC. Translation: CSASRTGTSGTYEQYF.

CDR3 in DNA: TGTGCCAGCAGCTTAGTCTCTATCGGGACTCAGGGCACTGAAGCTTTCTTT. As protein: CASSLVSIGTQGTEAFF. V is TRBV5-5 and J is TRBJ1-1; TRBD1 is a possible D gene (5 bases). The V gene's germline CDR1 is SGHKS and CDR2 YYEKEE (reference sequence). This CDR3 is 17 amino acids long. The V gene lost 2 bases and the J gene lost 4 bases, with 21 bases spanning the gap.

V usage is TRBV7-9 and J usage is TRBJ2-2, with D perhaps TRBD1 or TRBD2 (5 bases each). This CDR3 is 17 amino acids long. V lost 8 bases and J lost 9, with 28 bases in between. CDR1 is SEHNR, CDR2 FQNEAQ, per germline (reference sequence). The CDR3: CASRYCRARDQAWELFF. The DNA of the CDR3 is TGTGCCAGCCGCTACTGTCGTGCCCGGGACCAGGCCTGGGAGCTGTTTTTT.

There are a few counts of this clonotype. The chain uses TRBV5-6 and TRBJ1-1; 7 nucleotides line up with TRBD1. J gave up 5 bases and V 0 bases, and 4 bases lay outside the gene matches. The CDR3 is 14 residues long. CDR1 SGHDT and CDR2 YYEEEE come from the germline V gene. This CDR3 is CASSLGRGQTEAFF. The CDR3 coding sequence is TGTGCCAGCAGCTTGGGGAGGGGGCAAACTGAAGCTTTCTTT.

The J gene is TRBJ2-2, the V gene TRBV5-5, with TRBD1 as a possible D gene (6 bases). Germline V lookup: CDR1 SGHKS, CDR2 YYEKEE (reference sequence). The germline V and J ends were trimmed by 2 bases and 0 bases, with 8 bases remaining between them. This CDR3 has 15 residues. The CDR3, as DNA: TGTGCCAGCAGCTTCACAGGGACGAACACCGGGGAGCTGTTTTTT. This gives the protein CASSFTGTNTGELFF.

This clonotype was detected ten times or more. The chain uses TRBV2 and TRBJ1-6; no definite D call. Trimming took 6 bases from V and 7 from J, leaving 13 bases between them. This CDR3 is 14 amino acids long. Germline values: CDR1 SNHLY, CDR2 FYNNEI. CDR3 coding DNA: TGTGCCAGCAGAGGACCCGCCGAGAATTCACCCCTCCACTTT. This sequence encodes CASRGPAENSPLHF.

The chain joins TRBV2 to TRBJ2-7, with D unresolved. There are 14 residues in the CDR3. The V end was cut by 6 bases, the J end by 3 bases, with 15 bases between. Germline CDR1 and CDR2: SNHLY and FYNNEI. The CDR3 here is CASSGTENYYEQYF. The CDR3 DNA reads as TGTGCCAGCAGCGGAACAGAGAACTACTACGAGCAGTACTTC.

This clonotype has ten or more counts. V and J are TRBV24-1 and TRBJ1-1; D is unclear. Trimming removed 1 base from V and 4 bases from J, with 3 bases in between. In germline, CDR1 is KGHDR, CDR2 SFDVKD. The CDR3 totals 12 residues. The CDR3 is CATSDFGTEAFF. The CDR3 coding sequence is TGTGCCACCAGTGATTTTGGCACTGAAGCTTTCTTT.

This clonotype was found a few times. The rearrangement joins TRBV20-1 to TRBJ1-1, with a weak D call TRBD1 (5 bases). Trimming removed 6 bases from V and 1 base from J, with 15 bases in between. CDR3 length: 14 residues. CDR1 is DFQATT and CDR2 is SNEGSKA in the germline V gene (reference sequence). The CDR3 DNA follows: TGCAGTGCCCTCGGGGGTAGGGCGAACACTGAAGCTTTCTTT. Its protein product is CSALGGRANTEAFF.

This chain uses TRBV10-3 with TRBJ2-7, with D unclear. The V gene's germline CDR1 is ENHRY and CDR2 SYGVKD. This CDR3 has 15 residues. V lost 2 bases to trimming and J lost 3 bases, with 14 bases between them. The CDR3 sequence is CAISERQDGVYEQYF. The CDR3 region has the DNA TGTGCCATCAGTGAGCGGCAGGACGGAGTCTACGAGCAGTACTTC.

V usage is TRBV11-2 and J usage is TRBJ2-5; the match to TRBD2 covers 7 bases. Trimming removed 4 bases from V and 13 bases from J; junction bases left unmatched: 27. The CDR3 is 18 amino acids. Germline V gene lookup returns CDR1 SGHAT and CDR2 FQNNGV. The CDR3 DNA is TGTGCCAGCAGCTCACATCTAAGCGGGAATACCCCAAGAGACCTTGGGTACTTC. Translating it yields CASSSHLSGNTPRDLGYF.

The chain joins TRBV19 to TRBJ2-1; D ambiguous. CDR1 LNHDA and CDR2 SQIVND come from the germline V gene (reference sequence). The CDR3 loop spans 14 amino acids. V lost 2 bases to trimming and J lost 4 bases, with 9 bases between them. The CDR3 coding sequence is TGTGCCAGTAGTATACCCCCCCCGTACAATGAGCAGTTCTTC. This codes for CASSIPPPYNEQFF.

This clonotype was counted a few times. J is TRBJ2-1 and V is TRBV5-6; 9 nucleotides agree with TRBD2. The CDR3 consists of 15 residues. V was clipped by 2 bases and J by 8 bases; unmatched bases: 8. CDR1 SGHDT and CDR2 YYEEEE come from the germline V gene. CDR3 nucleotides: TGTGCCAGCAGCTTTCCGGGACTAGCTTTCGATGAGCAGTTCTTC. Translating gives CASSFPGLAFDEQFF.

In nucleotides, the CDR3 is TGTGCCAGCAGTTTTCGCGGACTGAACAGCAATGAGCAGTTCTTC. It encodes CASSFRGLNSNEQFF. The J gene is TRBJ2-1, the V gene TRBV28; the D gene is possibly TRBD2 (5 bases). V gave up 3 bases and J gave up 6 bases, with 15 bases separating them. The germline gives CDR1 MDHEN, CDR2 SYDVKM. This CDR3 has 15 residues.

As regards this clonotype: The DNA is omitted, as the CDR3 cannot be located on it reliably, and the CDR3 follows TCRdb's listing. V and J are TRBV7-8 and TRBJ1-2. From germline, CDR1 is SGHVS and CDR2 FQNEAQ. The CDR3 spans 16 residues, counting both ends. This chain's CDR3 is CASSFYICTPPYGYTF.

The chain recombines TRBV5-1 with TRBJ2-3; TRBD2 might be the D (5 bases). With 4 bases removed from V and 4 bases from J, the gap between germline ends came to 19 bases. The CDR3 has 16 residues. Per germline, CDR1 SGHRS and CDR2 YFSETQ. In nucleotides, the CDR3 is TGCGCCAGCAGCCCTGCGGTCGCACCGGAGGCAGATACGCAGTATTTT. Translating gives CASSPAVAPEADTQYF.

Here the CDR3 DNA reads TGTGCCAGCAGCCCCTCGGCAGGATATGAGCAGTTCTTC. Encoded protein: CASSPSAGYEQFF. The V call is TRBV7-9, the J call TRBJ2-1; no clear D. The V and J ends lost 5 bases and 8 bases respectively, with 13 bases between them. The CDR3 consists of 13 residues. CDR1 SEHNR and CDR2 FQNEAQ come from the germline V gene (reference sequence).

Turning to this clonotype: This CDR3 fails to terminate in the conserved phenylalanine or tryptophan, so it likely reflects a read error. The J gene is TRBJ2-7, the V gene TRBV11-2, with D possibly matching TRBD1 (6 bases). In germline, CDR1 is SGHAT, CDR2 FQNNGV. The V gene lost 4 bases and the J gene lost 1 base, with 17 bases spanning the gap. The CDR3 runs 16 residues. The CDR3 protein is CASSSSLGHRSYEQYL. CDR3 nucleotide sequence: TGTGCCAGCAGCTCTTCACTGGGACACAGGTCCTACGAGCAGTACCTC.

This clonotype was seen at least ten times. At one end the junction does not follow the germline gene, possibly because of a read error. The chain is built from TRBV7-9 and TRBJ2-5; D is possibly TRBD1 or TRBD2 (5 bases each). This CDR3 region has 11 residues. The V gene's germline CDR1 is SEHNR and CDR2 FQNEAQ (reference sequence). Here the CDR3 DNA reads TGTGCCAGCAGCCCCCGGGACCGCCCGCACTTC. It specifies CASSPRDRPHF.

This clonotype was observed a handful of times. The chain recombines TRBV11-2 with TRBJ2-7, with D possibly being TRBD2 (5 bases). The CDR3 runs 13 residues. V lost 7 bases to trimming and J lost 3 bases, with 13 bases between them. Germline loops: CDR1 SGHAT, CDR2 FQNNGV. This chain's CDR3 is CASTRGRDYEQYF. CDR3 nucleotide sequence: TGTGCCAGCACCCGTGGACGGGACTACGAGCAGTACTTC.

V and J are TRBV5-1 and TRBJ2-1, with D unresolved. Germline CDR1 SGHRS, CDR2 YFSETQ. This CDR3 contains 13 residues. V dropped 3 bases and J dropped 5 bases, with 9 bases sitting between them. CDR3 coding DNA: TGCGCCAGCAGCTCCCCACATGACAATGAGCAGTTCTTC. This codes for CASSSPHDNEQFF.

The rearrangement links TRBV29-1 to TRBJ2-7; D assignment may be TRBD1 or TRBD2 (6 bases each). Trimming shortened V by 7 bases and J by 0 bases, and 10 bases separated the two germline ends. The germline CDR1 and CDR2 sequences are SQVTM and ANQGSEA. The length of the CDR3 is 12 residues. For the CDR3, the DNA is TGCAGCGCGGGGGCATTCTCCTACGAGCAGTACTTC. This encodes CSAGAFSYEQYF.

The genes are TRBV2 and TRBJ2-7; D possibly matches TRBD1 or TRBD2 (5 bases each). The length of the CDR3 is 13 residues. Deletions cut 8 bases from V and 7 bases from J, with 18 bases between. CDR1 SNHLY and CDR2 FYNNEI come from the germline V gene. CDR3: CASSPLGAGEQYF. CDR3 nucleotide sequence: TGTGCCAGCTCCCCTCTCGGGGCCGGAGAGCAGTACTTC.

This clonotype was seen at least ten times. V gene TRBV20-1 combines with J gene TRBJ2-7; 9 bases line up with TRBD1. There are 14 residues in the CDR3. CDR1 and CDR2 (germline): DFQATT, SNEGSKA (reference sequence). V dropped 6 bases and J dropped 2; count of bases not matched to a gene: 8. DNA of the CDR3: TGCAGTGCCCTTCTCGGGACAGGGCCCTACGAGCAGTACTTC. Protein sequence: CSALLGTGPYEQYF.